The rows below give T cell receptor beta chains drawn from one sample of a study of post-analysis software for immune sequencing data. TCRdb called the PCR reads again in MiXCR, with one record for every CDR3 protein. Among 380,000 or so distinct CDR3 sequences listed, about a third were seen once. Specimen: blood. The receptors originated from a girl under 18 with multiple sclerosis. The CDR3 runs from the conserved cysteine through the conserved F or W. D genes are given only for firm matches. Some rows mark clone size as missing; the rest say once, few, many or name a class of expanded clone.

D	size	V	J	DNA	CDR3
-	-	TRBV15	TRBJ1-1	TGTGCCACCAGCAGAGAGGCAGCCACGTCCTCGACGAACACTGAAGCTTTCTTT	CATSREAATSSTNTEAFF
-	few	TRBV4-2	TRBJ1-6	TGTGCCAGCAGCCAAGAGAGGCGGGCGGGTTCACCCCTCCACTTT	CASSQERRAGSPLHF
-	-	TRBV3-1	TRBJ1-1	TGTGCCAGCAGCCAAGATCGAGTCCTAGCGGGCACTGAAGCTTTCTTT	CASSQDRVLAGTEAFF
-	-	TRBV5-1	TRBJ2-6	TGCGCCAGCAGCTTGGCCGGGGGCGCTGGGGCCAACGTCCTGACTTTC	CASSLAGGAGANVLTF
-	-	TRBV20-1	TRBJ1-1	TGCAGTGCTAGATCAGGTAGAGGCTACACTGAAGCTTTCTTT	CSARSGRGYTEAFF
-	-	TRBV9	TRBJ2-7	TGTGCCAGCAGCGGGCCGCCGAAAGGCGAGCAGTACTTC	CASSGPPKGEQYF
-	-	TRBV12-3/TRBV12-4	TRBJ2-3	TGTGCCAGCGGCCGGACGGCGGCTGAAAATACGCAGTATTTT	CASGRTAAENTQYF
TRBD2	-	TRBV10-3	TRBJ2-5	TGTGCCATCAGTATAGCGGGGAGTCCAGAGACCCAGTACTTC	CAISIAGSPETQYF
-	-	TRBV12-3/TRBV12-4	TRBJ2-1	TGTGCCAACAGTCTTACCGCAAATGAGCAGTTCTTC	CANSLTANEQFF
-	-	TRBV12-3/TRBV12-4	TRBJ1-5	TGTGCCAGCAGTCAGCAGGGATACCCACCCCAGCATTTT	CASSQQGYPPQHF
TRBD2	few	TRBV4-1	TRBJ2-1	TGCGCCAGCACCCAGACGGGGGGTCATGAGCAGTTCTTC	CASTQTGGHEQFF
TRBD1	-	TRBV12-3/TRBV12-4	TRBJ1-5	TGTGCCAGCAGTTTAACAGGGGAGCAGCCCCAGCATTTT	CASSLTGEQPQHF
-	-	TRBV2	TRBJ2-3	TGTGCCAGCAGTGTGGTGGACAGCGAGCAGTATTTT	CASSVVDSEQYF
-	few	TRBV29-1	TRBJ2-5	TGCAGCTCCTACTGGGCAGGGGAGACCCAGTACTTC	CSSYWAGETQYF
-	few	TRBV20-1	TRBJ2-3	TGCAGTGCTAGAGCGGGATACAGCGGGCGCCGCACAGATACGCAGTATTTT	CSARAGYSGRRTDTQYF
TRBD2	few	TRBV6-2/TRBV6-3	TRBJ2-7	TGTGCCAGCAGTTACTTCAAGCCCGGGACTAGCTCCTACGAGCAGTACTTC	CASSYFKPGTSSYEQYF
TRBD1	-	TRBV15	TRBJ1-2	TGTGCCACCAGCAGGGGACAGGGAGATGGCTACACCTTC	CATSRGQGDGYTF
-	many	TRBV7-9	TRBJ2-3	TGTGCCAGCAGCTTAGGACAGGAGGCTAAGCGGGTGGATTCCACAGATACGCAGTATTTT	CASSLGQEAKRVDSTDTQYF
-	-	TRBV5-4	TRBJ2-1	TGTGCCAGTTCAATCGCGGGGGCCCATCTCGATGAGCAGTTCTTC	CASSIAGAHLDEQFF
TRBD1	few	TRBV3-1	TRBJ2-6	TGTGTCAGCAGCCAAGACAGGGGGACCGGGGCCAACGTCCTGACTTTC	CVSSQDRGTGANVLTF
-	many	TRBV4-1	TRBJ2-1	TGCGCCAGCAGCCAAATAAAAGGAAGCTCCTACAATGAGCAGTTCTTC	CASSQIKGSSYNEQFF
-	few	TRBV29-1	TRBJ2-3	TGCAGCGTCCTCGAATCCGGGCGGACAGATACGCAGTATTTT	CSVLESGRTDTQYF
TRBD1	few	TRBV6-2/TRBV6-3	TRBJ1-4	TGTGCCAGCAGCCGACCGGGACAGGGGTTTGAAAAACTGTTTTTT	CASSRPGQGFEKLFF
TRBD1	-	TRBV12-3/TRBV12-4	TRBJ1-5	TGTGCCAGCAGTTTTAGAGGGACAGGGGATAGCAATCGGCCCCAGCATTTT	CASSFRGTGDSNRPQHF
TRBD1	few	TRBV29-1	TRBJ2-2	TGCAGCGCTCGGACAGGGGCGAACACCGGGGAGCTGTTTTTT	CSARTGANTGELFF
-	few	TRBV4-3	TRBJ2-7	TGCGCCAGCAGCCAAGACTCGGGGGAGGACTACGAGCAGTACTTC	CASSQDSGEDYEQYF
-	-	TRBV7-2	TRBJ1-2	TGTGCCAGCAGCTTAGAAGGACAGTTATGGGGCTACACCTTC	CASSLEGQLWGYTF